Each of the 29 T cell receptor beta chains below was sequenced from the same sample in a study of blood T cell repertoires in COVID-19. TCRdb keeps only in-frame clones here, not all; method: immunoSEQ multiplex PCR. The table includes 130,000 or so clones, 65% to 85% detected once. Input material: peripheral blood. All receptors derive from an elderly woman with acute or convalescent COVID-19.

This clone was detected once. V and J are TRBV11-2 and TRBJ1-4; 9 bases fit TRBD1. V lost 5 bases to trimming and J lost 2 bases; unmatched junction nucleotides: 9. The CDR3 has 17 residues. CDR1 and CDR2 (germline): SGHAT, FQNNGV. This CDR3 is CASSPRRGQGTNEKLFF. The CDR3 nucleotides are TGTGCCAGCAGCCCAAGAAGGGGACAGGGTACTAATGAAAAACTGTTTTTT.

The V call is TRBV27, the J call TRBJ2-1; 8 nucleotides match TRBD1. CDR3 length equals 16 residues. Trimming removed 5 bases from V and 0 bases from J; junction bases left unmatched: 6. Germline CDR1 is MNHEY and CDR2 is SMNVEV (reference sequence). CDR3 residues: CASSPQGASSYNEQFF. CDR3 DNA sequence: TGTGCCAGCAGTCCCCAGGGGGCTAGCTCCTACAATGAGCAGTTCTTC.

The CDR3 protein is CASSPHRLANEKLFF. The CDR3 DNA reads as TGTGCCAGCAGCCCCCACAGGCTTGCTAATGAAAAACTGTTTTTT. J is TRBJ1-4 and V is TRBV7-2; D possibly corresponds to TRBD1 (5 bases). The CDR3 is made up of 15 amino acids. The germline V gene has CDR1 SGHTA and CDR2 FQGNSA. V shed 5 bases and J shed 3 bases, with 13 bases lying between them.

The chain has TRBV5-5 and TRBJ1-2; 8 positions match TRBD1. Germline-derived CDR1 and CDR2 are SGHKS and YYEKEE (reference sequence). The CDR3 extends over 13 amino acids. After removal of 7 bases from V and 4 bases from J, the junction contained 6 bases not matched to a gene. CDR3 bases: TGTGCCAGCCTCAGGGGGCGCGGCTATGGCTACACCTTC. Protein: CASLRGRGYGYTF.

The V and J genes are TRBV5-1 and TRBJ1-2; 9 bases fit TRBD1. Germline CDR1 SGHRS, CDR2 YFSETQ. The V gene end was trimmed by 4 bases and the J gene end by 5 bases; junction bases not matched to a gene: 6. The CDR3 is 14 residues long. This CDR3 reads CASSPGTGRYGYTF. The CDR3, as DNA: TGCGCCAGCAGCCCCGGGACAGGGAGGTATGGCTACACCTTC.

Notes on this clone: One end of the junction is discordant with germline, which a read error may explain. V usage is TRBV7-7 and J usage is TRBJ2-1, with D perhaps TRBD1 (5 bases). The CDR3 loop spans 16 amino acids. Germline CDR1 is SSHAT and CDR2 is FNYEAQ (reference sequence). CDR3: CASSPLGGASYNEQFF. The DNA for the CDR3 is TGTGCTAGCAGCCCTCTAGGTGGGGCGTCCTACAATGAGCAGTTCTTC.

This clone occurred a few times. This chain links TRBV2 with TRBJ2-1, with TRBD1 matching over 9 bases. The CDR3 extends over 16 amino acids. Per the germline V gene, CDR1 is SNHLY and CDR2 is FYNNEI. Trimming cost V 3 bases and J 6 bases; bases outside gene matches: 9. CDR3 nucleotides: TGTGCCAGCAGTGACACCGGGACAGGGATTCGCAATGAGCAGTTCTTC. It encodes CASSDTGTGIRNEQFF.

In this sample, this clone turned up a few times. The chain combines TRBV30 with TRBJ2-4; TRBD1 matches 10 bases. Looked up from germline, CDR1 is GTSNPN and CDR2 is SVGIG (reference sequence). The V segment lost 2 bases and the J segment 8 bases; nucleotides outside the gene matches: 9. CDR3 size: 15 residues. The CDR3 loop is CAWSFAGQGTDIQYF. The CDR3 nucleotides are TGTGCCTGGAGTTTCGCGGGACAGGGGACAGACATTCAGTACTTC.

The gene calls are TRBV19 and TRBJ2-4; 8 nucleotides agree with TRBD2. Germline values: CDR1 LNHDA, CDR2 SQIVND (reference sequence). V dropped 7 bases and J dropped 9; count of bases not matched to a gene: 17. The CDR3 length is 16 residues. Here the CDR3 DNA reads TGTGCCAGTACCATCGGGGGGGTAAACGAGCGTGGCATTCAGTACTTC. Encoded protein: CASTIGGVNERGIQYF.

The chain couples TRBV6-2 or TRBV6-3 to TRBJ2-2; D gene uncertain. Germline values: CDR1 MNHEY, CDR2 SVGEGT. With 6 bases removed from V and 0 bases from J, the gap between germline ends came to 14 bases. The CDR3 length is 16 residues. CDR3 region: CASSSFVGTNTGELFF. For the CDR3, the DNA is TGTGCCAGCAGCTCCTTTGTGGGCACGAACACCGGGGAGCTGTTTTTT.

V is TRBV7-8 and J is TRBJ1-3; 7 bases are shared with TRBD1. The V and J ends lost 7 bases and 2 bases, in that order; junction bases with no gene match: 2. Germline CDR1 and CDR2: SGHVS and FQNEAQ. This CDR3 comprises 13 residues. CDR3 sequence (DNA): TGTGCCAGCACAGGGGGTCCTGGAAACACCATATATTTT. It specifies CASTGGPGNTIYF.

Only one count was recorded for this clone. The V and J genes are TRBV5-4 and TRBJ1-4; D is possibly TRBD1 (6 bases). The ends were cut back, 0 bases at V and 5 bases at J, with 11 bases in the middle. The CDR3 has 15 amino acids. Germline V gives CDR1 SGHNT, CDR2 YYREEE (reference sequence). The CDR3 spells CASSLVGRGNEKLFF. The DNA of the CDR3 is TGTGCCAGCAGCTTGGTTGGGAGGGGGAATGAAAAACTGTTTTTT.

This chain links TRBV29-1 with TRBJ2-4, with D perhaps TRBD2 (6 bases). There are 15 residues in the CDR3. V was cut by 0 bases and J by 7 bases, with 16 bases left in between. Germline CDR1 SQVTM, CDR2 ANQGSEA. CDR3 region: CSVEDWQGGGNIQYF. CDR3 DNA: TGCAGCGTTGAAGATTGGCAGGGCGGAGGGAACATTCAGTACTTC. The full variable domain, rest sourced from reference TRBV29-1 and TRBJ2-4, is SAVISQKPSRDICQRGTSLTIQCQVDSQVTMMFWYRQQPGQSLTLIATANQGSEATYESGFVIDKFPISRPNLTFSTLTVSNMSPEDSSIYLCSVEDWQGGGNIQYFGAGTRLSVL.

V usage is TRBV7-8 and J usage is TRBJ2-2; D possibly uses TRBD1 or TRBD2 (6 bases each). The germline V gene has CDR1 SGHVS and CDR2 FQNEAQ. The CDR3 contains 15 residues. The germline V and J ends were trimmed by 5 bases and 4 bases, with 14 bases remaining between them. The CDR3 is CASSVGGRSTGELFF. CDR3 sequence (DNA): TGTGCCAGCAGCGTAGGGGGGCGGAGCACCGGGGAGCTGTTTTTT.

This clone was recorded once. CDR3 DNA sequence: TGTGCTAGTGGTTTAGCTCCCCCCGGAGGCAATGAGCAGTTCTTC. Protein sequence: CASGLAPPGGNEQFF. The gene calls are TRBV12-5 and TRBJ2-1, with D possibly matching TRBD2 (5 bases). The germline CDR1 and CDR2 sequences are LGHNT and FRNRAP. This CDR3 region has 15 residues. V was cut by 3 bases and J by 6 bases, with 15 bases left in between.

CDR3 DNA sequence: TGTGCCAGCACTCGGTTCGGAGAGAGCAATCAGCCCCAGCATTTT. This translates into CASTRFGESNQPQHF. V gene TRBV5-6 combines with J gene TRBJ1-5; no clear D gene. Germline V lookup: CDR1 SGHDT, CDR2 YYEEEE. Trimming removed 6 bases from V and 1 base from J, with 14 bases in between. This CDR3 comprises 15 residues. Together with reference TRBV5-6 and TRBJ1-5, the CDR3 gives the full variable domain: DAGVTQSPTHLIKTRGQQVTLRCSPKSGHDTVSWYQQALGQGPQFIFQYYEEEERQRGNFPDRFSGHQFPNYSSELNVNALLLGDSALYLCASTRFGESNQPQHFGDGTRLSIL.

DNA for the CDR3: TGTGCCAGCAGTTACGAGTTCCCTGGCCTAGCGGGAGTAAGACCCTACGAGCAGTACTTC. Encoded protein: CASSYEFPGLAGVRPYEQYF. V and J are TRBV6-2 or TRBV6-3 and TRBJ2-7, with 10 bases identical to TRBD2. V lost 2 bases to trimming and J lost 2 bases; unmatched junction nucleotides: 18. This CDR3 has 20 amino acids. CDR1 is MNHEY and CDR2 is SVGEGT in the germline V gene.

The chain combines TRBV11-2 with TRBJ2-5, with D possibly TRBD2 on 5 matching bases. This CDR3 spans 15 amino acids. Germline CDR1 is SGHAT and CDR2 is FQNNGV. V lost 1 base and J lost 4, with 13 bases in between. The CDR3 is CASSLAYGRGETQYF. The CDR3 DNA reads TGTGCCAGCAGCTTAGCCTATGGACGGGGAGAGACCCAGTACTTC. Full variable domain (missing parts from reference TRBV11-2 and TRBJ2-5): EAGVAQSPRYKIIEKRQSVAFWCNPISGHATLYWYQQILGQGPKLLIQFQNNGVVDDSQLPKDRFSAERLKGVDSTLKIQPAKLEDSAVYLCASSLAYGRGETQYFGPGTRLLVL.

This CDR3 is CASSPVQGIGNTEAFF. DNA of the CDR3: TGTGCCAGCTCACCGGTACAGGGGATAGGGAACACTGAAGCTTTCTTT. The gene calls are TRBV18 and TRBJ1-1, with TRBD1 identical over 7 bases. This CDR3 has 16 residues. V gave up 3 bases and J gave up 1 base; unmatched junction bases: 8. CDR1 KGHSH and CDR2 LQKENI come from the germline V gene.

V and J are TRBV19 and TRBJ2-6; D may be TRBD2 (5 bases). Germline V gives CDR1 LNHDA, CDR2 SQIVND (reference sequence). The V gene lost 5 bases and the J gene lost 3 bases, with 5 bases spanning the gap. This CDR3 is 13 amino acids long. DNA for the CDR3: TGTGCCAGTAGTGGGAGTGGGGCCAACGTCCTGACTTTC. Translating it yields CASSGSGANVLTF.

V usage is TRBV4-3 and J usage is TRBJ2-7, with D hard to call. CDR1 and CDR2 (germline): LGHNA, YSLEER. V lost 1 base, J lost 0 bases, and 7 bases lay in between. There are 14 residues in the CDR3. This CDR3 reads CASSQGWSSYEQYF. Here the CDR3 DNA reads TGCGCCAGCAGCCAAGGTTGGAGCTCCTACGAGCAGTACTTC.

The chain combines TRBV6-6 with TRBJ1-1; TRBD1 might be the D (5 bases). There are 11 residues in the CDR3. Per the germline V gene, CDR1 is MNHNY and CDR2 is SVGAGI (reference sequence). Deletions cut 8 bases from V and 1 base from J, with 5 bases between. CDR3 DNA sequence: TGTGCCAGCCAGGGGAACACTGAAGCTTTCTTT. This translates into CASQGNTEAFF.

The rearrangement uses TRBV29-1 and TRBJ2-1, with D possibly being TRBD1 (6 bases). CDR3 length equals 14 residues. Germline CDR1 and CDR2: SQVTM and ANQGSEA. V was shortened by 8 bases and J by 0 bases, with 14 bases between the two germline ends. Here the CDR3 reads CSFRQASSYNEQFF. The DNA of the CDR3 is TGCAGCTTCAGACAGGCAAGCTCCTACAATGAGCAGTTCTTC.

The chain has TRBV5-5 and TRBJ2-7, with 11 bases identical to TRBD2. Germline CDR1 reads SGHKS; CDR2 reads YYEKEE (reference sequence). The CDR3 runs 15 residues. Trimming cost V 3 bases and J 2 bases; bases outside gene matches: 4. DNA for the CDR3: TGTGCCAGCAGCTGGGGGACTAGCGGTACCTACGAGCAGTACTTC. Translating it yields CASSWGTSGTYEQYF.

The rearrangement uses TRBV5-1 and TRBJ1-1; 7 positions agree with TRBD1. CDR1 is SGHRS and CDR2 is YFSETQ in the germline V gene. This CDR3 has 12 residues. Unmatched junction bases numbered 2, after V lost 7 bases and J lost 2 bases. Written as DNA, the CDR3 is TGCGCCAGCGGGACAGTCAACACTGAAGCTTTCTTT. Amino acids: CASGTVNTEAFF. The full variable domain, with the rest looked up from reference TRBV5-1 and TRBJ1-1, is KAGVTQTPRYLIKTRGQQVTLSCSPISGHRSVSWYQQTPGQGLQFLFEYFSETQRNKGNFPGRFSGRQFSNSRSEMNVSTLELGDSALYLCASGTVNTEAFFGQGTRLTVV.

The rearrangement uses TRBV12-3 or TRBV12-4 and TRBJ1-5, with D possibly TRBD1 on 5 matching bases. CDR3 length equals 13 residues. V gave up 7 bases and J gave up 5 bases, with 12 bases separating them. The CDR3 here is CASKGQGHQPQHF. The CDR3 DNA reads TGTGCCAGCAAAGGACAAGGACATCAGCCCCAGCATTTT.

The chain carries TRBV9 and TRBJ1-2; weak D call: TRBD1 (5 bases). Per the germline V gene, CDR1 is SGDLS and CDR2 is YYNGEE. Trimming removed 4 bases from V and 2 bases from J, with 12 bases in between. The CDR3 covers 14 residues. Here the CDR3 DNA reads TGTGCCAGCAGCAAGGAGGGGCAGAACTATGGCTACACCTTC. Translating gives CASSKEGQNYGYTF.

The V and J genes are TRBV7-2 and TRBJ2-1, with a possible D match to TRBD2 (5 bases). CDR3 length: 14 amino acids. V shed 1 base and J shed 5 bases, with 9 bases lying between them. Germline assignment: CDR1 SGHTA and CDR2 FQGNSA. CDR3 DNA: TGTGCCAGCAGCTTAGGGCTAGCAAACAATGAGCAGTTCTTC. Its protein product is CASSLGLANNEQFF.

This sequence joins TRBV19 and TRBJ1-4; D unclear. Deletions cut 9 bases from V and 0 bases from J, with 14 bases between. The CDR3 length is 15 residues. Germline CDR1 and CDR2: LNHDA and SQIVND (reference sequence). CDR3 DNA sequence: TGTGCCAGCCGACAACCCGGGACAACTAATGAAAAACTGTTTTTT. Translated: CASRQPGTTNEKLFF.